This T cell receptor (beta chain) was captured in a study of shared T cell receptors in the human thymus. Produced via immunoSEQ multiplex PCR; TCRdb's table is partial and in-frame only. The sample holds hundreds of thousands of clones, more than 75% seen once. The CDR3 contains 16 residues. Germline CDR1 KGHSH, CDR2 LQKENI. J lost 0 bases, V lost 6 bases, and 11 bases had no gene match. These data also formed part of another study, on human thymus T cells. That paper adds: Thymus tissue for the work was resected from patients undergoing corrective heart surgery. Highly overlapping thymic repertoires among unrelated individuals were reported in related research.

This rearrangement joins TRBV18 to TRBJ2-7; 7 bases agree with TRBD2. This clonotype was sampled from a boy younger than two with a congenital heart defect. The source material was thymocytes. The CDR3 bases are TGTGCCAGCTCCCACGGGACTACCACGAGCTCCTACGAGCAGTACTTC. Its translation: CASSHGTTTSSYEQYF.